Below are 2 T cell receptor beta chains sequenced from a single sample in a study of blood T cell repertoires in COVID-19 (TCRdb year 2020). Libraries were built with the immunoSEQ multiplex PCR assay. This immuneACCESS table, as held by TCRdb, lists in-frame sequences with V and J called but not all clones. Of the missing ones, under half trace to an unresolved V gene in checked studies; the others have no known cause. This sample holds 150,000 to 200,000 clones; about 89% were observed only once. The ten largest clones take up under 2% of the sample. Material: peripheral blood. These receptors were taken from a man aged 18-30 years who had recovered from COVID-19.

This CDR3 is CASSARAGAGDNEQFF. The CDR3 DNA reads as TGTGCCAGCAGCGCCCGGGCGGGAGCGGGGGACAATGAGCAGTTCTTC. The V gene is TRBV11-3, the J gene TRBJ2-1; 8 bases are a match to TRBD2. After removal of 5 bases from V and 5 bases from J, the junction contained 11 bases not matched to a gene. The CDR3 covers 16 residues. The germline CDR1 and CDR2 sequences are SGHNT and YENEEA.

This clone was recorded only once. This chain connects TRBV6-5 to TRBJ2-2; TRBD2 matches at 8 bases. The CDR3 length is 14 residues. Trimming took 9 bases from V and 6 from J; bases not matched to a gene: 9. Germline values: CDR1 MNHEY, CDR2 SVGAGI. CDR3 DNA sequence: TGTGCCAGTGCCCAAAAGCGGGAGTCCGGGGAGCTGTTTTTT. It specifies CASAQKRESGELFF.